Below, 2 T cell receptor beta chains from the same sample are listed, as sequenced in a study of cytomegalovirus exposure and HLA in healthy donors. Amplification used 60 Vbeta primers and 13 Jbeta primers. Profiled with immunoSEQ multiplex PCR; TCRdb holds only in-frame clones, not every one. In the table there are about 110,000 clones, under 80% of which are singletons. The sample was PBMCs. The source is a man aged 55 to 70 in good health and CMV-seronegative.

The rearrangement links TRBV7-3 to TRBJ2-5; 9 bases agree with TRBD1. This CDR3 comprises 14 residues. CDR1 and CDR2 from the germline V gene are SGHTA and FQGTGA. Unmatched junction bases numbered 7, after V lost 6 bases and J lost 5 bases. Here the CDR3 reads CASSRDRAAETQYF. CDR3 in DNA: TGTGCCAGCAGTAGGGACAGGGCCGCGGAGACCCAGTACTTC.

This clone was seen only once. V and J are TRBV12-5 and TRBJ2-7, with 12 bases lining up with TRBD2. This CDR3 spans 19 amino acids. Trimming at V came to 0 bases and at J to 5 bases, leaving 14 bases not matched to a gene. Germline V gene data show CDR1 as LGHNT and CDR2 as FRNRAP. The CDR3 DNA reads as TGTGCTAGTGGTTTGGTAGTTCCGACTAGCGGGGGTAGTGAGAACGAGCAGTACGTC. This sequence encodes CASGLVVPTSGGSENEQYV.